This TCR beta chain derives from a study of blood T cell repertoires in COVID-19. Study overall: The analysed material was cDNA or gDNA that came from T cells, B-cell-depleted T cells, or PBMCs.

TCRdb's copy holds only in-frame clones and misses some; the assay was immunoSEQ multiplex PCR. The sample includes almost 300,000 clones, roughly 89% of them seen just once. Enrolled during active infection, Seattle patients were then followed longitudinally. Germline assignment: CDR1 LNHDA and CDR2 SQIVND (reference sequence). Trimming at V came to 6 bases and at J to 1 base, leaving 8 bases not matched to a gene. This CDR3 contains 15 residues. This TCR came from a woman under 40 with COVID-19, enrolled during active disease. The J gene is TRBJ1-2, the V gene TRBV19; 7 bases agree with TRBD1. Material: peripheral blood. CDR3: CASRIRDRFNYGYTF. The CDR3 coding sequence is TGTGCCAGTAGAATTCGGGACAGATTTAACTATGGCTACACCTTC.